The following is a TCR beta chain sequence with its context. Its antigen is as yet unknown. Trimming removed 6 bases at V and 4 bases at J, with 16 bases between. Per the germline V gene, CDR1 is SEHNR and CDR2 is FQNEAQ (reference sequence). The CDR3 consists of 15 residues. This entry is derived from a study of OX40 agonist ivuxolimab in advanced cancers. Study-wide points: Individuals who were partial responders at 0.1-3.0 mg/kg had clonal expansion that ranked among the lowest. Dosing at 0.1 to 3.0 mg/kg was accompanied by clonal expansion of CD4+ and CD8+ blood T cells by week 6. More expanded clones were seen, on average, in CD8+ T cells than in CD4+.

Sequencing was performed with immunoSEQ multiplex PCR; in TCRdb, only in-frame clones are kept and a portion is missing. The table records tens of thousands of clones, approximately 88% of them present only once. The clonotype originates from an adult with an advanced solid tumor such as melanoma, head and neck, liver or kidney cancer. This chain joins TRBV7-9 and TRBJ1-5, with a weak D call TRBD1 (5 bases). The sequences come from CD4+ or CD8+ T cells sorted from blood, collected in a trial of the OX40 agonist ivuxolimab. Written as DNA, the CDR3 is TGTGCCAGCAGTACTACAGGTGCCGTTAATCAGCCCCAGCATTTT. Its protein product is CASSTTGAVNQPQHF.